The next 13 T cell receptor beta chains were all read from a single sample in a study of identical twins. TCRdb independently ran MiXCR on the 5' RACE reads; one entry per CDR3 protein. The data show about 240,000 distinct CDR3 sequences, with more than 9.5% seen just once and roughly 4% held by the top ten. This sample was also put to use in a study of yellow fever vaccine responses in identical twins.

The sequenced sample was memory (CD45RO+) T cells sorted from blood. The receptors here all came from a woman aged 18-29 years in good health.

This chain joins TRBV3-1 and TRBJ2-7; TRBD1 agrees at 9 bases. Per germline, CDR1 LGHDT and CDR2 YNNKEL (reference sequence). This CDR3 contains 15 residues. V gave up 2 bases and J gave up 2 bases; unmatched junction bases: 4. The CDR3 DNA reads TGTGCCAGCAGCCAAAGACAGGGGGGACCCTACGAGCAGTACTTC. It is translated as CASSQRQGGPYEQYF.

The rearrangement joins TRBV7-6 to TRBJ1-1; perhaps TRBD1 as D (5 bases). The V gene's germline CDR1 is SGHVS and CDR2 FNYEAQ. The CDR3 loop spans 13 amino acids. V dropped 5 bases and J dropped 1 base, with 8 bases sitting between them. CDR3 nucleotide sequence: TGTGCCAGCAGCATTAGGGGGAACACTGAAGCTTTCTTT. It yields the protein CASSIRGNTEAFF.

J is TRBJ2-1 and V is TRBV5-1, with 9 bases that match TRBD1. Trimming at V came to 4 bases and at J to 2 bases, leaving 4 bases not matched to a gene. The CDR3 spans 15 residues. Germline loops: CDR1 SGHRS, CDR2 YFSETQ. CDR3 nucleotide sequence: TGCGCCAGCAGCAACGGACAGGGGACCTACAATGAGCAGTTCTTC. Translation gives CASSNGQGTYNEQFF.

The chain has TRBV7-2 and TRBJ2-1; 7 positions agree with TRBD2. The CDR3 contains 13 residues. V shed 5 bases and J 6 bases; nucleotides not matched to a gene: 4. Germline CDR1 reads SGHTA; CDR2 reads FQGNSA. The CDR3 region is CASSPGGGNEQFF. The CDR3 bases are TGTGCCAGCAGCCCTGGGGGGGGCAATGAGCAGTTCTTC.

Many counts were recorded for this clonotype. The chain carries TRBV29-1 and TRBJ2-1, with D perhaps being TRBD1 or TRBD2 (6 bases each). The V end lost 8 bases, the J end lost 2 bases, and 13 bases lay between the germline ends. Per germline, CDR1 SQVTM and CDR2 ANQGSEA. This CDR3 comprises 13 residues. The CDR3 sequence is CSLLGGTYNEQFF. The CDR3, as DNA: TGCAGCCTCCTCGGGGGCACCTACAATGAGCAGTTCTTC.

The chain has TRBV10-3 and TRBJ1-5; D is perhaps TRBD1 (5 bases). The CDR3 sequence is 15 residues long. Germline V lookup: CDR1 ENHRY, CDR2 SYGVKD. V dropped 0 bases and J dropped 7 bases, with 13 bases sitting between them. The CDR3 loop reads CAISESAGSGQPQHF. Written as DNA, the CDR3 is TGTGCCATCAGTGAGTCTGCAGGGTCGGGGCAGCCCCAGCATTTT.

The CDR3 nucleotides read TGCAGTGCTAGAGTAGCGGGGGAGGGGGAGCAGTACTTC. It yields the protein CSARVAGEGEQYF. The chain employs TRBV20-1 and TRBJ2-7; 9 bases fit TRBD2. Germline V gives CDR1 DFQATT, CDR2 SNEGSKA (reference sequence). Losses at the gene ends were 1 base for V and 7 bases for J; bases not matched to a gene: 5. The CDR3 covers 13 residues.

This clonotype has only a few counts. This chain links TRBV13 with TRBJ1-3; D call uncertain. The CDR3 contains 16 residues. Trimming stripped 7 bases from V and 0 bases from J, with 16 bases between. CDR1 and CDR2 (germline): PRHDT, FYEKMQ (reference sequence). The DNA of the CDR3 is TGTGCCAGCATGCGGCTACGGGCCAACTCTGGAAACACCATATATTTT. Its protein is CASMRLRANSGNTIYF.

This clonotype has only a few counts. The chain couples TRBV28 to TRBJ2-7; 10 bases map to TRBD2. The ends lost 3 bases at V and 3 bases at J; junction bases unmatched: 14. The CDR3 is 18 amino acids. Germline assignment: CDR1 MDHEN and CDR2 SYDVKM. CDR3 coding DNA: TGTGCCAGCAGTTTCGGGTTGCCAAGCGGGAGGGCCTTCTACGAGCAGTACTTC. This encodes CASSFGLPSGRAFYEQYF.

J is TRBJ2-3 and V is TRBV7-9; either TRBD1 or TRBD2 may fit D (5 bases each). Germline CDR1 is SEHNR and CDR2 is FQNEAQ (reference sequence). There are 15 residues in the CDR3. Trimming stripped 5 bases from V and 4 bases from J, with 16 bases between. The CDR3 nucleotides are TGTGCCAGCAGCCCCGGGACCCCAACCGCAGATACGCAGTATTTT. Protein sequence: CASSPGTPTADTQYF. Supplemented by reference TRBV7-9 and TRBJ2-3, the full variable domain reads DTGVSQNPRHKITKRGQNVTFRCDPISEHNRLYWYRQTLGQGPEFLTYFQNEAQLEKSRLLSDRFSAERPKGSFSTLEIQRTEQGDSAMYLCASSPGTPTADTQYFGPGTRLTVL.

This clonotype appeared many times. This rearrangement joins TRBV3-1 to TRBJ1-1; D is unclear. The CDR3 runs to 13 residues. Germline lookup yields CDR1 LGHDT and CDR2 YNNKEL (reference sequence). V lost 6 bases and J lost 0, with 8 bases in between. The CDR3 DNA sequence: TGTGCCAGCAGTCTCCTGGTGAACACTGAAGCTTTCTTT. This translates into CASSLLVNTEAFF. The variable domain in full, with the rest retrieved from reference TRBV3-1 and TRBJ1-1, is DTAVSQTPKYLVTQMGNDKSIKCEQNLGHDTMYWYKQDSKKFLKIMFSYNNKELIINETVPNRFSPKSPDKAHLNLHINSLELGDSAVYFCASSLLVNTEAFFGQGTRLTVV.

This clonotype came up a few times. The chain couples TRBV7-3 to TRBJ2-2; TRBD2 agrees at 12 bases. The CDR3 is made up of 17 amino acids. V lost 4 bases, J lost 5 bases, and 8 bases stayed unmatched. Germline V CDR1 and CDR2: SGHTA, FQGTGA. The CDR3 region has the DNA TGTGCCAGCAGCTCCCCGCGGACTAGCGGGGTAACCGGGGAGCTGTTTTTT. It yields the protein CASSSPRTSGVTGELFF. Full variable domain (missing parts from reference TRBV7-3 and TRBJ2-2): GAGVSQTPSNKVTEKGKYVELRCDPISGHTALYWYRQSLGQGPEFLIYFQGTGAADDSGLPNDRFFAVRPEGSVSTLKIQRTERGDSAVYLCASSSPRTSGVTGELFFGEGSRLTVL.

This clonotype was seen a few times. CDR3: CASSVMESVVGEQFF. The CDR3, as DNA: TGTGCCAGCAGCGTTATGGAAAGTGTGGTCGGTGAGCAGTTCTTC. V gene TRBV9 combines with J gene TRBJ2-1; D is undetermined. The CDR3 is made up of 15 amino acids. The ends were cut back, 2 bases at V and 9 bases at J, with 18 bases in the middle. Per the germline V gene, CDR1 is SGDLS and CDR2 is YYNGEE.